These 27 T cell receptor beta chains came from one sample sequenced in a study of blood T cell repertoires in COVID-19. Sequencing used immunoSEQ multiplex PCR; TCRdb keeps in-frame clones, though not all of them. In the table there are roughly 180,000 clones, around 82% of which are singletons. The specimen was PBMCs or T cells enriched from blood (not recorded which). Every receptor here comes from a middle-aged man who had recovered from COVID-19.

The chain combines TRBV19 with TRBJ1-4; TRBD1 might be the D (5 bases). The germline V and J ends were trimmed by 7 bases and 3 bases, with 12 bases remaining between them. Germline V lookup: CDR1 LNHDA, CDR2 SQIVND (reference sequence). The CDR3 loop spans 14 amino acids. CDR3 DNA: TGTGCCAGTACCCCGGGGGGGGCTAATGAAAAACTGTTTTTT. Translating gives CASTPGGANEKLFF.

The rearrangement links TRBV3-1 (or the pseudogene TRBV3-2) to TRBJ2-3; TRBD1 matches at 7 bases. The germline gives CDR1 LGHDT, CDR2 YNNKEL (reference sequence). The CDR3 is 12 amino acids. After removal of 4 bases from V and 7 bases from J, the junction contained 2 bases not matched to a gene. The CDR3 DNA reads TGTGCCAGCAGCCGGGACAGACATACGCAGTATTTT. Amino acids: CASSRDRHTQYF.

The J gene is TRBJ2-3, the V gene TRBV7-2, with TRBD2 identical over 11 bases. Germline values: CDR1 SGHTA, CDR2 FQGNSA. J lost 4 bases, V lost 5 bases, and 8 bases had no gene match. The CDR3 length is 16 residues. The chain's CDR3 is CASSIIAGGPPDTQYF. In DNA, the CDR3 is TGTGCCAGCAGCATTATAGCGGGAGGGCCGCCAGATACGCAGTATTTT.

V and J are TRBV10-3 and TRBJ1-1; 10 bases align to TRBD1. Unmatched junction bases numbered 6, after V lost 7 bases and J lost 4 bases. This CDR3 spans 14 amino acids. Germline lookup yields CDR1 ENHRY and CDR2 SYGVKD. The CDR3 region has the DNA TGTGCCATCATGGGGGACAGGGGATTCACTGAAGCTTTCTTT. It is translated as CAIMGDRGFTEAFF.

This clone was seen just once. The chain links TRBV9 to TRBJ2-1; D is unclear. This CDR3 region has 16 residues. The V end was cut by 0 bases, the J end by 0 bases, with 10 bases between. The germline gives CDR1 SGDLS, CDR2 YYNGEE. DNA of the CDR3: TGTGCCAGCAGCGTAGGCCCTAAAACCTCCTACAATGAGCAGTTCTTC. It translates to CASSVGPKTSYNEQFF. The complete variable domain, with remaining parts taken from reference TRBV9 and TRBJ2-1, reads DSGVTQTPKHLITATGQRVTLRCSPRSGDLSVYWYQQSLDQGLQFLIQYYNGEERAKGNILERFSAQQFPDLHSELNLSSLELGDSALYFCASSVGPKTSYNEQFFGPGTRLTVL.

The chain is built from TRBV4-3 and TRBJ2-1; 14 nucleotides line up with TRBD2. The CDR3 is made up of 15 amino acids. The V and J ends lost 4 bases and 9 bases, in that order; junction bases with no gene match: 5. Per the germline V gene, CDR1 is LGHNA and CDR2 is YSLEER. CDR3 bases: TGCGCCAGCAGCCGAGGGACTAGCGGGAGTGGTGAGCAGTTCTTC. Its protein product is CASSRGTSGSGEQFF.

In DNA form, the CDR3 reads TGTGCCAGCAGCTTAGACAGGGACTATGGCTACACCTTC. It codes for CASSLDRDYGYTF. The V and J genes are TRBV5-6 and TRBJ1-2; 7 bases line up with TRBD1. The CDR3 is 13 residues long. V dropped 2 bases and J dropped 3; count of bases not matched to a gene: 1. Germline lookup yields CDR1 SGHDT and CDR2 YYEEEE.

The rearrangement joins TRBV5-4 to TRBJ1-1; no clear D gene. V was trimmed by 1 base and J by 4 bases, leaving 14 bases between them. This CDR3 has 15 amino acids. CDR1 and CDR2 (germline): SGHNT, YYREEE (reference sequence). CDR3 region: CASSLYSGFGTEAFF. CDR3 DNA sequence: TGTGCCAGCAGCTTGTATTCCGGGTTCGGCACTGAAGCTTTCTTT.

The gene calls are TRBV5-1 and TRBJ2-1, with TRBD2 matching over 11 bases. The length of the CDR3 is 14 residues. V was clipped by 1 base and J by 8 bases; unmatched bases: 2. CDR1 SGHRS and CDR2 YFSETQ come from the germline V gene. The DNA for the CDR3 is TGCGCCAGCAGCTTGCTACTAGCGGGGGATGAGCAGTTCTTC. Residues: CASSLLLAGDEQFF.

A few counts support this clone. The CDR3 region has the DNA TGTGCCAGCAGCAAAGCCCCCGTCTTT. Protein product: CASSKAPVF. V usage is TRBV21-1 and J usage is TRBJ1-1. TRBV21-1 is an annotated pseudogene. The CDR3 length is 9 residues.

This chain connects TRBV6-2 or TRBV6-3 to TRBJ2-7; no reliable D call. The CDR3 contains 13 residues. Trimming took 6 bases from V and 3 from J, leaving 12 bases between them. CDR1 and CDR2 (germline): MNHEY, SVGEGT. The CDR3 reads CASSDSDYYEQYV. The CDR3 bases are TGTGCCAGCAGCGACTCGGATTACTACGAGCAGTACGTC.

The V and J genes are TRBV5-5 and TRBJ1-1; 7 positions match TRBD1. The germline V gene has CDR1 SGHKS and CDR2 YYEKEE (reference sequence). V lost 0 bases, J lost 3 bases, and 2 bases stayed unmatched. There are 14 residues in the CDR3. The CDR3 nucleotides read TGTGCCAGCAGCTTGGGACAGGGACACACTGAAGCTTTCTTT. Protein product: CASSLGQGHTEAFF.

The chain employs TRBV7-9 and TRBJ2-1; 8 positions match TRBD2. Germline V gene data show CDR1 as SEHNR and CDR2 as FQNEAQ (reference sequence). Trimming at V came to 6 bases and at J to 3 bases, leaving 7 bases not matched to a gene. The CDR3 contains 15 residues. The DNA of the CDR3 is TGTGCCAGCAGGCAAACTAGCGGCCGCTACAATGAGCAGTTCTTC. Encoded protein: CASRQTSGRYNEQFF.

This clone was seen a handful of times. This CDR3 is CASSSRIERNYGYTF. DNA for the CDR3: TGTGCCAGCAGCTCACGGATCGAGCGTAACTATGGCTACACCTTC. The V call is TRBV11-2, the J call TRBJ1-2; D gene ambiguous. The CDR3 has 15 amino acids. V shed 4 bases and J shed 1 base, with 13 bases lying between them. The germline CDR1 and CDR2 sequences are SGHAT and FQNNGV. Combining the CDR3 with reference TRBV11-2 and TRBJ1-2 gives the whole variable domain EAGVAQSPRYKIIEKRQSVAFWCNPISGHATLYWYQQILGQGPKLLIQFQNNGVVDDSQLPKDRFSAERLKGVDSTLKIQPAKLEDSAVYLCASSSRIERNYGYTFGSGTRLTVV.

The chain uses TRBV27 and TRBJ2-7; possibly TRBD2 for D (5 bases). V lost 4 bases and J lost 3, with 13 bases in between. The CDR3 extends over 14 amino acids. CDR1 and CDR2 (germline): MNHEY, SMNVEV (reference sequence). CDR3 sequence: CASSSPGEFYEQYF. In DNA form, the CDR3 reads TGTGCCAGCAGTTCCCCCGGGGAGTTCTACGAGCAGTACTTC.

In its sample, this clone was seen once. The gene calls are TRBV19 and TRBJ1-3, with a possible D match to TRBD1 (6 bases). This CDR3 has 14 residues. Trimming took off 3 bases at V and 3 bases at J, with 9 bases between the two ends. Germline values: CDR1 LNHDA, CDR2 SQIVND (reference sequence). As DNA, the CDR3 is TGTGCCAGTAGTATTAACAGGGATGGAAACACCATATATTTT. Translating it yields CASSINRDGNTIYF.

The J gene is TRBJ1-2, the V gene TRBV19; a weak D match, TRBD1 (5 bases). Trimming removed 5 bases from V and 6 bases from J, with 19 bases in between. The CDR3 has 15 amino acids. Per germline, CDR1 LNHDA and CDR2 SQIVND (reference sequence). Written as DNA, the CDR3 is TGTGCCAGTAGTGTTGGGGCCCGGTGGGGCCATGGCTACACCTTC. It encodes CASSVGARWGHGYTF.

The chain couples TRBV12-3 or TRBV12-4 to TRBJ1-1; 7 bases match TRBD1. Trimming at V came to 5 bases and at J to 4 bases, leaving 4 bases not matched to a gene. This CDR3 region has 13 residues. The CDR3: CASSLYRGTEAFF. The CDR3 DNA reads as TGTGCCAGCAGTCTTTACAGGGGCACTGAAGCTTTCTTT.

This clone showed up just a few times. The chain employs TRBV7-2 and TRBJ1-5, with a possible D match to TRBD1 (5 bases). This CDR3 comprises 15 residues. Germline assignment: CDR1 SGHTA and CDR2 FQGNSA. The V end was cut by 3 bases, the J end by 3 bases, with 12 bases between. The CDR3 reads CASSLGPAINQPQHF. The CDR3 DNA sequence: TGTGCCAGCAGCTTGGGGCCGGCAATCAATCAGCCCCAGCATTTT.

The chain employs TRBV30 and TRBJ2-1; 10 bases map to TRBD2. V gave up 3 bases and J gave up 8 bases; unmatched junction bases: 10. There are 15 residues in the CDR3. Looked up from germline, CDR1 is GTSNPN and CDR2 is SVGIG (reference sequence). The CDR3 sequence is CAWRRTSGHPYEQFF. The CDR3 coding sequence is TGTGCCTGGAGGCGGACTAGCGGCCACCCCTATGAGCAGTTCTTC.

V usage is TRBV24-1 and J usage is TRBJ2-7; TRBD1 matches 7 bases. J gave up 2 bases and V 9 bases, and 3 bases lay outside the gene matches. In germline, CDR1 is KGHDR, CDR2 SFDVKD. CDR3 length equals 12 residues. The CDR3 protein is CATWDSPYEQYV. Written as DNA, the CDR3 is TGTGCCACCTGGGACAGCCCCTACGAGCAGTACGTC.

This chain links TRBV19 with TRBJ1-1, with D uncertain. The CDR3 covers 11 residues. The V end was cut by 11 bases, the J end by 5 bases, with 12 bases between. Germline CDR1 is LNHDA and CDR2 is SQIVND (reference sequence). In DNA, the CDR3 is TGTGCCTCAGGAGGGTGGACTGAAGCTTTCTTT. Protein: CASGGWTEAFF.

This chain connects TRBV7-2 to TRBJ1-3; D gene uncertain. V lost 4 bases and J lost 6, with 10 bases in between. Germline loops: CDR1 SGHTA, CDR2 FQGNSA. The CDR3 extends over 13 amino acids. CDR3 sequence (DNA): TGTGCCAGCAGCTCTGGGGAGGCAAACACCATATATTTT. It codes for CASSSGEANTIYF. Filled out from reference TRBV7-2 and TRBJ1-3, the complete variable domain reads GAGVSQSPSNKVTEKGKDVELRCDPISGHTALYWYRQSLGQGLEFLIYFQGNSAPDKSGLPSDRFSAERTGGSVSTLTIQRTQQEDSAVYLCASSSGEANTIYFGEGSWLTVV.

This chain joins TRBV9 and TRBJ1-5; the D gene is possibly TRBD1 (6 bases). Per the germline V gene, CDR1 is SGDLS and CDR2 is YYNGEE. The ends were cut back, 0 bases at V and 7 bases at J, with 8 bases in the middle. This CDR3 contains 13 residues. CDR3 region: CASSVGDNQPQHF. For the CDR3, the DNA is TGTGCCAGCAGCGTAGGGGACAACCAGCCCCAGCATTTT.

The V call is TRBV7-6, the J call TRBJ2-7; 9 bases match TRBD1. V gave up 4 bases and J gave up 4 bases; unmatched junction bases: 8. Germline-derived CDR1 and CDR2 are SGHVS and FNYEAQ. The length of the CDR3 is 15 residues. The DNA for the CDR3 is TGTGCCAGCAGCTCACAACAGGGGGCGAGGTACGAGCAGTACTTC. This gives the protein CASSSQQGARYEQYF.

The chain carries TRBV6-2 or TRBV6-3 and TRBJ1-2; TRBD1 might be the D (6 bases). Per the germline V gene, CDR1 is MNHEY and CDR2 is SVGEGT. Trimming left V 6 bases short and J 8 bases short, with 22 bases between. CDR3 size: 15 residues. The CDR3 bases are TGTGCCAGCAGCGCCCATTACAACAGGGATGAGGGCTACACCTTC. This gives the protein CASSAHYNRDEGYTF.

This clone showed up just a few times. V usage is TRBV3-1 (or the pseudogene TRBV3-2) and J usage is TRBJ1-6, with 8 bases identical to TRBD1. There are 18 residues in the CDR3. Trimming at V came to 0 bases and at J to 6 bases, leaving 10 bases not matched to a gene. Germline CDR1 and CDR2: LGHDT and YNNKEL (reference sequence). CDR3 amino acids: CASSQEMDRASINSPLHF. Written as DNA, the CDR3 is TGTGCCAGCAGCCAAGAAATGGACAGGGCATCCATTAATTCACCCCTCCACTTT.